These 2 T cell receptor beta chains share one sample of origin, sequenced in a study of cytomegalovirus exposure and HLA in healthy donors. PCR involved 60 Vbeta and 13 Jbeta primers. TCRdb's table, derived via immunoSEQ multiplex PCR, lists solely in-frame clones and lacks some. Among 74,000 or so clones listed, 60% to 85% were seen once. Sequencing was carried out using PBMCs. The receptor source for this set is a male donor in good health and CMV-seropositive.

This clone was observed a few times. V is TRBV7-3 and J is TRBJ2-2; 11 positions match TRBD1. This CDR3 spans 16 amino acids. The trim removed 3 bases at V and 12 bases at J, leaving 12 bases unmatched. Looked up from germline, CDR1 is SGHTA and CDR2 is FQGTGA. CDR3 protein: CASSFATGTGGGKLFF. The DNA of the CDR3 is TGTGCCAGCAGCTTTGCTACCGGGACAGGGGGGGGGAAGCTGTTTTTT.

The chain links TRBV30 to TRBJ1-2; unclear D gene. The CDR3 totals 11 residues. Germline CDR1 is GTSNPN and CDR2 is SVGIG (reference sequence). V was pared by 1 base and J by 9 bases, with 9 bases between. CDR3: CAWSGTSSYTF. The CDR3 DNA follows: TGTGCCTGGAGTGGCACAAGTAGCTACACCTTC.